Following are 16 T cell receptor beta chains from one sample sequenced in a study of blood T cells in healthy people across ages. Together with a sample-barcoded 5' primer, a J-beta primer mix was included in a second PCR lasting about 7 to 11 cycles. From the 5' RACE reads, TCRdb called clonotypes with MiXCR, one entry per CDR3 protein. The table lists about 800,000 distinct CDR3 sequences, around a quarter of them singletons. The same data also went into a second study, on T cells of mothers and their children.

The specimen sequenced was blood. The receptor source for this set is a boy aged 5-17 years in good health.

There are a few counts of this clonotype. The chain uses TRBV27 and TRBJ2-3; 7 positions match TRBD1. This CDR3 contains 16 residues. Trimming at V came to 3 bases and at J to 2 bases, leaving 8 bases not matched to a gene. Per the germline V gene, CDR1 is MNHEY and CDR2 is SMNVEV (reference sequence). The CDR3 here is CASSFLLTGPTDTQYF. The CDR3 DNA reads as TGTGCCAGCAGTTTTTTGTTGACAGGGCCCACAGATACGCAGTATTTT.

With regard to this clonotype: Germline is not matched at one junction end, which may reflect a read error. The chain recombines TRBV6-6 with TRBJ1-2, with a weak D call TRBD1 (6 bases). The germline CDR1 and CDR2 sequences are MNHNY and SVGAGI (reference sequence). The CDR3 sequence is 13 residues long. Written as DNA, the CDR3 is TGTGCCAGCAGTAACCGGGACATGCCCGGCTGCACCTTC. It translates to CASSNRDMPGCTF.

CDR3 bases: TGTGCCAGCAGCCATATAGCGGGGGCCGAAGAGACCCAGTACTTC. The encoded protein is CASSHIAGAEETQYF. V gene TRBV9 combines with J gene TRBJ2-5; TRBD2 agrees at 9 bases. V lost 4 bases to trimming and J lost 3 bases; unmatched junction nucleotides: 7. CDR1 and CDR2 from the germline V gene are SGDLS and YYNGEE. CDR3 length: 15 amino acids.

The J gene is TRBJ2-5, the V gene TRBV5-1; 10 bases are shared with TRBD1. The CDR3 contains 16 residues. CDR1 is SGHRS and CDR2 is YFSETQ in the germline V gene. V shed 0 bases and J 5 bases; nucleotides not matched to a gene: 7. This CDR3 reads CASSLAGTGEGETQYF. The CDR3, as DNA: TGCGCCAGCAGCTTGGCCGGGACAGGGGAAGGCGAGACCCAGTACTTC.

V and J are TRBV6-6 and TRBJ1-1; D is uncertain. The V and J ends lost 5 bases and 6 bases respectively, with 16 bases between them. This CDR3 region has 14 residues. Germline CDR1 MNHNY, CDR2 SVGAGI (reference sequence). CDR3 in DNA: TGTGCCAGCAGTACCATCTTGGTGCTGTCTGAAGCTTTCTTT. Translated, it gives CASSTILVLSEAFF.

In its sample, this clonotype was seen a few times. V and J are TRBV29-1 and TRBJ2-7; TRBD2 might be the D (5 bases). The CDR3 contains 12 residues. V was shortened by 4 bases and J by 5 bases, with 12 bases between the two germline ends. Germline assignment: CDR1 SQVTM and CDR2 ANQGSEA. The CDR3 DNA sequence: TGCAGCGTTGTCGGGGAGTGGGACGAGCAGTACTTC. Translation: CSVVGEWDEQYF.

The count of this clonotype is one. J is TRBJ1-4 and V is TRBV5-1, with 7 bases matching TRBD1. From germline, CDR1 is SGHRS and CDR2 YFSETQ. This CDR3 comprises 15 residues. J was trimmed by 8 bases and V by 0 bases; bases with no gene match: 7. The DNA of the CDR3 is TGCGCCAGCAGCTTGGAAGGGGGCACTGGGGAAAAACTGTTTTTT. It yields the protein CASSLEGGTGEKLFF.

This clonotype was picked up a small number of times. The V and J genes are TRBV5-1 and TRBJ1-1; D unclear. The CDR3 covers 16 residues. CDR1 SGHRS and CDR2 YFSETQ come from the germline V gene. V was pared by 1 base and J by 0 bases, with 13 bases between. The CDR3 DNA reads TGCGCCAGCAGCTTGCTGGCAGCACACATGAACACTGAAGCTTTCTTT. Protein product: CASSLLAAHMNTEAFF. Full variable domain (rest looked up from reference TRBV5-1 and TRBJ1-1): KAGVTQTPRYLIKTRGQQVTLSCSPISGHRSVSWYQQTPGQGLQFLFEYFSETQRNKGNFPGRFSGRQFSNSRSEMNVSTLELGDSALYLCASSLLAAHMNTEAFFGQGTRLTVV.

The genes are TRBV6-1 and TRBJ2-5; 9 bases are shared with TRBD2. V was clipped by 7 bases and J by 0 bases; unmatched bases: 6. The germline V gene has CDR1 MNHNS and CDR2 SASEGT. The CDR3 is 15 residues long. The CDR3 protein is CASKILAGYQETQYF. The CDR3 DNA reads TGTGCCAGCAAGATTCTAGCGGGGTACCAAGAGACCCAGTACTTC.

J is TRBJ2-2 and V is TRBV12-3 or TRBV12-4, with TRBD2 identical over 7 bases. The CDR3 spans 15 residues. V gave up 6 bases and J gave up 1 base; unmatched junction bases: 5. CDR3 sequence: CASSREGRNTGELFF. CDR3 bases: TGTGCCAGCAGCAGGGAGGGCCGGAACACCGGGGAGCTGTTTTTT.

This chain links TRBV7-2 with TRBJ2-5; no reliable D call. Judging by the DNA end, TRBJ2-1 fits better; the J call may be wrong. The CDR3 is 13 amino acids. Germline V CDR1 and CDR2: SGHTA, FQGNSA. The CDR3 DNA sequence: TGTGCCAGCAGCTTACTAGGTCTCAATGAGCAGTTCTTC. Translation: CASSLLGLNEQFF.

The chain recombines TRBV4-1 with TRBJ2-7, with D perhaps matching TRBD1 (6 bases). Trimming cost V 1 base and J 4 bases, with 14 bases left between them. The CDR3 is made up of 15 amino acids. Germline V gene sequence: CDR1 MGHRA, CDR2 YSYEKL. CDR3 coding DNA: TGCGCCAGCAGCCAAGTACACGGACAGAGATACGAGCAGTACTTC. Protein product: CASSQVHGQRYEQYF.

The rearrangement uses TRBV11-2 and TRBJ1-5; TRBD1 is a possible D gene (6 bases). Germline loops: CDR1 SGHAT, CDR2 FQNNGV. The ends were cut back, 0 bases at V and 6 bases at J, with 12 bases in the middle. The CDR3 is 15 residues long. The CDR3 region is CASSLEWGPGQPQHF. The CDR3 DNA reads as TGTGCCAGCAGCTTAGAATGGGGGCCTGGTCAGCCCCAGCATTTT.

Here the CDR3 reads CASSFDYVSGVTQYF. The DNA for the CDR3 is TGTGCCAGCAGTTTTGACTATGTGTCAGGTGTGACCCAGTACTTC. The J gene is TRBJ2-5, the V gene TRBV12-3 or TRBV12-4, with D perhaps TRBD2 (5 bases). CDR3 length equals 15 residues. V was pared by 3 bases and J by 7 bases, with 18 bases between.

In its sample, this clonotype was seen a few times. The chain has TRBV12-3 or TRBV12-4 and TRBJ2-5; 8 bases map to TRBD2. V trimming: 7 bases; J trimming: 4 bases; junction bases outside the gene matches: 11. The CDR3 totals 15 residues. Written as DNA, the CDR3 is TGTGCCAGCACCCCCGGATGGCGGGGGGCAGAGACCCAGTACTTC. Translated, it gives CASTPGWRGAETQYF.

This clonotype has a handful of counts. The rearrangement uses TRBV27 and TRBJ2-5, with D possibly TRBD2 on 6 matching bases. Germline lookup yields CDR1 MNHEY and CDR2 SMNVEV (reference sequence). V lost 7 bases to trimming and J lost 7 bases, with 28 bases between them. This CDR3 contains 17 residues. CDR3 in amino acids: CASMSGFLAIRSGTQYF. As DNA, the CDR3 is TGTGCCAGCATGTCCGGATTTCTAGCGATCCGAAGCGGGACCCAGTACTTC.